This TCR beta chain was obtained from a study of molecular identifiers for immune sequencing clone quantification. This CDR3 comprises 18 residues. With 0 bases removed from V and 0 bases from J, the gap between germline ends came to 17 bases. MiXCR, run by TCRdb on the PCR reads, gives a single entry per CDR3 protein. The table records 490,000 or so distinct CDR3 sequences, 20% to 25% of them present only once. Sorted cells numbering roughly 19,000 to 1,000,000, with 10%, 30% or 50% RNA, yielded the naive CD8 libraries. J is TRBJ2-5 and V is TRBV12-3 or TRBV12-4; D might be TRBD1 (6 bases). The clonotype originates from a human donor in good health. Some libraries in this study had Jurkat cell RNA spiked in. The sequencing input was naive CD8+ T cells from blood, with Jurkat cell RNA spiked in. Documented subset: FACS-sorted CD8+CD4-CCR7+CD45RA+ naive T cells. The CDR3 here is CASSLAKGQVSDQETQYF. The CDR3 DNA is TGTGCCAGCAGTTTAGCTAAGGGACAAGTAAGCGACCAAGAGACCCAGTACTTC.